The next 30 T cell receptor beta chains were all read from a single sample in a study of neurological immune-mediated disorders. TCRdb reanalysed the 5' RACE reads using MiXCR and keeps one entry per CDR3 protein. The sample shows fewer than 40,000 distinct CDR3 sequences, about 4.1% of them seen only once. Input material: CD4+ T cells from blood. The source of these receptors is a woman aged 40-49 years in good health.

This clonotype has a count of ten or more. This rearrangement joins TRBV29-1 to TRBJ2-7, with TRBD1 identical over 10 bases. CDR1 and CDR2 (germline): SQVTM, ANQGSEA. The CDR3 length is 13 residues. V was clipped by 4 bases and J by 4 bases; unmatched bases: 4. The CDR3 sequence is CSVARDRGYEQYF. In DNA form, the CDR3 reads TGCAGCGTTGCCCGGGACAGGGGATACGAGCAGTACTTC.

This clonotype came up many times. The chain joins TRBV28 to TRBJ2-7; 10 positions agree with TRBD1. Germline loops: CDR1 MDHEN, CDR2 SYDVKM. This CDR3 is built from 13 residues. Trimming at V came to 7 bases and at J to 7 bases, leaving 7 bases not matched to a gene. Here the CDR3 DNA reads TGTGCCAGCAAGGGGACAGGGGTTGGGGAGCAGTACTTC. It yields the protein CASKGTGVGEQYF.

This clonotype was seen only a few times. The chain combines TRBV7-8 with TRBJ1-5; D unresolved. Looked up from germline, CDR1 is SGHVS and CDR2 is FQNEAQ. CDR3 length equals 14 residues. V dropped 5 bases and J dropped 2 bases, with 10 bases sitting between them. CDR3 coding DNA: TGTGCCAGCAGCCGTCTGGCTGGCAATCAGCCCCAGCATTTT. Protein product: CASSRLAGNQPQHF.

Many counts were recorded for this clonotype. The V and J genes are TRBV5-1 and TRBJ1-2; 7 bases match TRBD1. CDR3 size: 14 residues. The V segment lost 4 bases and the J segment 8 bases; nucleotides outside the gene matches: 11. Germline CDR1 reads SGHRS; CDR2 reads YFSETQ. Here the CDR3 reads CASSPRQGRGGYTF. CDR3 sequence (DNA): TGCGCCAGCAGCCCCAGACAGGGCCGGGGCGGCTACACCTTC.

This clonotype was counted once. The gene calls are TRBV29-1 and TRBJ2-3; D is ambiguous. CDR1 is SQVTM and CDR2 is ANQGSEA in the germline V gene. The CDR3 loop spans 12 amino acids. Trimming pared 8 bases from V and 2 bases from J, leaving 11 bases between. CDR3 residues: CSLVGITDTQYF. The CDR3 bases are TGCAGCTTGGTGGGCATCACAGATACGCAGTATTTT.

This clonotype was seen many times. The chain carries TRBV9 and TRBJ2-1; D uncertain. CDR3 length: 15 amino acids. The V gene's germline CDR1 is SGDLS and CDR2 YYNGEE. V dropped 2 bases and J dropped 0 bases, with 9 bases sitting between them. The CDR3: CASSVGRSSYNEQFF. The CDR3 coding sequence is TGTGCCAGCAGCGTTGGGCGGAGCTCCTACAATGAGCAGTTCTTC.

This clonotype was seen at least ten times. The DNA of the CDR3 is TGTGCCAGCAGCTTCCGGGACAGCTCCTACGAGCAGTACTTC. Encoded protein: CASSFRDSSYEQYF. V usage is TRBV9 and J usage is TRBJ2-7; 7 nucleotides match TRBD1. Germline loops: CDR1 SGDLS, CDR2 YYNGEE. Trimming cost V 4 bases and J 0 bases; bases outside gene matches: 4. CDR3 length equals 14 residues. Looking up the rest from reference TRBV9 and TRBJ2-7 gives the full variable domain: DSGVTQTPKHLITATGQRVTLRCSPRSGDLSVYWYQQSLDQGLQFLIQYYNGEERAKGNILERFSAQQFPDLHSELNLSSLELGDSALYFCASSFRDSSYEQYFGPGTRLTVT.

This clonotype was seen many times. The chain is built from TRBV5-1 and TRBJ2-1; 9 bases are a match to TRBD1. The germline V gene encodes CDR1 SGHRS and CDR2 YFSETQ. The ends lost 4 bases at V and 7 bases at J; junction bases unmatched: 9. The CDR3 is 15 amino acids. CDR3 bases: TGCGCCAGCAGCCCCTCTGGGACAGGGTGGAATGAGCAGTTCTTC. Translated, it gives CASSPSGTGWNEQFF.

This clonotype was seen ten or more times. This chain connects TRBV20-1 to TRBJ2-1, with 13 positions matching TRBD2. CDR3 length: 17 residues. V lost 0 bases to trimming and J lost 5 bases; unmatched junction nucleotides: 7. From germline, CDR1 is DFQATT and CDR2 SNEGSKA (reference sequence). The CDR3 DNA follows: TGCAGTGCTAGAGATGAGGGACTAGCGGGAAAACACAATGAGCAGTTCTTC. It encodes CSARDEGLAGKHNEQFF.

This clonotype showed up many times. V is TRBV7-8 and J is TRBJ1-2; D possibly corresponds to TRBD1 (6 bases). Germline CDR1 SGHVS, CDR2 FQNEAQ. The CDR3 is made up of 15 amino acids. Trimming took off 1 base at V and 3 bases at J, with 12 bases between the two ends. The CDR3 DNA reads as TGTGCCAGCAGCTTAGTTGGCGGGGGCCACTATGGCTACACCTTC. Protein sequence: CASSLVGGGHYGYTF.

The sample holds many counts of this clonotype. The genes are TRBV12-3 or TRBV12-4 and TRBJ2-1; D might be TRBD1 (6 bases). CDR3 length: 11 amino acids. The V end was cut by 6 bases, the J end by 13 bases, with 13 bases between. In DNA, the CDR3 is TGTGCCAGCAGCGCCCGGGACACTCAGTTCTTC. Translated: CASSARDTQFF.

This clonotype was seen many times. This sequence joins TRBV4-1 and TRBJ2-1; 13 positions match TRBD2. CDR3 length: 22 amino acids. Looked up from germline, CDR1 is MGHRA and CDR2 is YSYEKL. The J segment lost 0 bases and the V segment lost 4 bases, leaving 18 bases of the junction unmatched. The CDR3 loop is CASSPHPSGLAGQGGSYNEQFF. The DNA for the CDR3 is TGCGCCAGCAGCCCCCATCCGTCGGGACTAGCGGGACAGGGGGGCTCCTACAATGAGCAGTTCTTC.

This clonotype was recorded at least ten times. The chain is built from TRBV10-3 and TRBJ1-1; no reliable D call. The CDR3 has 12 residues. V was shortened by 8 bases and J by 4 bases, with 11 bases between the two germline ends. Germline V gene data show CDR1 as ENHRY and CDR2 as SYGVKD. In DNA, the CDR3 is TGTGCCATCGAGGTGTTGGGCACTGAAGCTTTCTTT. Residues: CAIEVLGTEAFF.

This clonotype came up many times. The chain combines TRBV5-5 with TRBJ2-2; D not certain. The germline V gene encodes CDR1 SGHKS and CDR2 YYEKEE (reference sequence). Deletions cut 1 base from V and 7 bases from J, with 5 bases between. This CDR3 has 12 amino acids. As DNA, the CDR3 is TGTGCCAGCAGCTTGATTGGCGGGGAGCTGTTTTTT. Protein product: CASSLIGGELFF.

This clonotype occurred many times. The genes are TRBV7-2 and TRBJ2-3; D tentatively fits TRBD1 or TRBD2 (6 bases each). This CDR3 has 14 residues. The ends were cut back, 1 base at V and 5 bases at J, with 10 bases in the middle. Germline V gene lookup returns CDR1 SGHTA and CDR2 FQGNSA. The CDR3 region is CASSLVGGGDTQYF. The CDR3 coding sequence is TGTGCCAGCAGCTTAGTAGGGGGAGGAGATACGCAGTATTTT.

This clonotype was recorded a few times. The chain carries TRBV19 and TRBJ1-1; a weak D match, TRBD1 (6 bases). Trimming took 8 bases from V and 1 from J, leaving 14 bases between them. The CDR3 sequence is 14 residues long. The germline CDR1 and CDR2 sequences are LNHDA and SQIVND (reference sequence). Here the CDR3 DNA reads TGTGCCAGTTATCCTCCACAGGGGAACACTGAAGCTTTCTTT. Its protein is CASYPPQGNTEAFF.

This clonotype was observed at least ten times. This chain connects TRBV20-1 to TRBJ2-3, with unresolved D. V was shortened by 0 bases and J by 4 bases, with 14 bases between the two germline ends. This CDR3 is 15 amino acids long. Germline V gene lookup returns CDR1 DFQATT and CDR2 SNEGSKA (reference sequence). As DNA, the CDR3 is TGCAGTGCTAGAGATTACCTAGGACGTTCAGATACGCAGTATTTT. Translated, it gives CSARDYLGRSDTQYF.

In this sample, this clonotype turned up many times. J is TRBJ1-2 and V is TRBV20-1, with 9 bases aligning to TRBD1. V lost 1 base to trimming and J lost 6 bases; unmatched junction nucleotides: 3. Germline values: CDR1 DFQATT, CDR2 SNEGSKA (reference sequence). The length of the CDR3 is 13 residues. The CDR3 bases are TGCAGTGCTAGAGGGGACAGGGTGGATGGCTACACCTTC. Its protein is CSARGDRVDGYTF.

This clonotype was recorded many times. V and J are TRBV7-9 and TRBJ2-5; possibly TRBD2 for D (5 bases). Trimming took 3 bases from V and 5 from J, leaving 10 bases between them. This CDR3 is built from 13 residues. Germline CDR1 SEHNR, CDR2 FQNEAQ (reference sequence). CDR3: CASSLRARETQYF. The CDR3 region has the DNA TGTGCCAGCAGCTTGAGGGCTCGGGAGACCCAGTACTTC.

In its sample, this clonotype was seen many times. The rearrangement joins TRBV5-1 to TRBJ2-5, with 11 bases lining up with TRBD2. The CDR3 loop spans 15 amino acids. Germline V gene lookup returns CDR1 SGHRS and CDR2 YFSETQ. The trim removed 5 bases at V and 1 base at J, leaving 4 bases unmatched. This chain's CDR3 is CASSPTSGIQETQYF. The CDR3 DNA follows: TGCGCCAGCAGTCCGACTAGCGGGATCCAAGAGACCCAGTACTTC. Together with reference TRBV5-1 and TRBJ2-5, the CDR3 gives the full variable domain: KAGVTQTPRYLIKTRGQQVTLSCSPISGHRSVSWYQQTPGQGLQFLFEYFSETQRNKGNFPGRFSGRQFSNSRSEMNVSTLELGDSALYLCASSPTSGIQETQYFGPGTRLLVL.

This clonotype occurred many times. V and J are TRBV28 and TRBJ1-1; tentative D call: TRBD1 (5 bases). The CDR3 loop spans 16 amino acids. Germline CDR1 is MDHEN and CDR2 is SYDVKM. The V gene lost 5 bases and the J gene lost 3 bases, with 19 bases spanning the gap. CDR3 DNA sequence: TGTGCCAGCAGTCACTTTCTCAGGGTTCCCTACACTGAAGCTTTCTTT. Protein product: CASSHFLRVPYTEAFF.

This clonotype was counted many times. The chain carries TRBV7-9 and TRBJ2-1; 9 nucleotides line up with TRBD2. Germline V lookup: CDR1 SEHNR, CDR2 FQNEAQ (reference sequence). Trimming at V came to 0 bases and at J to 3 bases, leaving 3 bases not matched to a gene. The CDR3 has 16 amino acids. CDR3 sequence reads: CASSLALTSGYNEQFF. CDR3 in DNA: TGTGCCAGCAGCTTAGCGTTGACTAGCGGCTACAATGAGCAGTTCTTC. The full variable domain, its missing parts supplied by reference TRBV7-9 and TRBJ2-1, is DTGVSQNPRHKITKRGQNVTFRCDPISEHNRLYWYRQTLGQGPEFLTYFQNEAQLEKSRLLSDRFSAERPKGSFSTLEIQRTEQGDSAMYLCASSLALTSGYNEQFFGPGTRLTVL.

This clonotype was observed many times. The V gene is TRBV6-5, the J gene TRBJ1-2; D perhaps matches TRBD1 (6 bases). CDR3 length: 15 amino acids. V lost 2 bases and J 7 bases, leaving 17 bases between the germline ends. Germline CDR1 reads MNHEY; CDR2 reads SVGAGI. The chain's CDR3 is CASSYRMGGAGGYTF. The CDR3 DNA reads as TGTGCCAGCAGTTACCGTATGGGGGGCGCGGGTGGCTACACCTTC.

This clonotype was seen repeatedly, ten times or more. The chain employs TRBV29-1 and TRBJ2-1; perhaps TRBD1 as D (5 bases). Per germline, CDR1 SQVTM and CDR2 ANQGSEA. The V end was cut by 7 bases, the J end by 5 bases, with 15 bases between. The CDR3 totals 13 residues. The CDR3 sequence is CSGRRGRNNEQFF. In DNA, the CDR3 is TGCAGCGGGCGAAGGGGCCGGAACAATGAGCAGTTCTTC.

In its sample, this clonotype was seen many times. The chain is built from TRBV29-1 and TRBJ1-1, with unresolved D. Germline loops: CDR1 SQVTM, CDR2 ANQGSEA. This CDR3 region has 11 residues. The V gene lost 3 bases and the J gene lost 6 bases, with 8 bases spanning the gap. As DNA, the CDR3 is TGCAGCGTTGAGGGGAGAGCTGAAGCTTTCTTT. It encodes CSVEGRAEAFF.

At least ten counts were recorded for this clonotype. This chain links TRBV20-1 with TRBJ2-1; TRBD1 or TRBD2 may be the D gene (6 bases each). Germline V gene data show CDR1 as DFQATT and CDR2 as SNEGSKA (reference sequence). The ends were cut back, 0 bases at V and 9 bases at J, with 12 bases in the middle. The CDR3 loop spans 13 amino acids. This CDR3 reads CSARDQGGGEQFF. Written as DNA, the CDR3 is TGCAGTGCTAGAGATCAAGGAGGGGGTGAGCAGTTCTTC.

This clonotype was detected many times. CDR3 loop: CASSGWVSTGYTF. Here the CDR3 DNA reads TGTGCCAGCTCGGGGTGGGTCTCGACTGGCTACACCTTC. The rearrangement joins TRBV2 to TRBJ1-2; D gene unclear. This CDR3 region has 13 residues. Looked up from germline, CDR1 is SNHLY and CDR2 is FYNNEI. V lost 8 bases, J lost 7 bases, and 17 bases lay in between.

Many counts were recorded for this clonotype. J is TRBJ1-4 and V is TRBV20-1; unclear D gene. From germline, CDR1 is DFQATT and CDR2 SNEGSKA (reference sequence). The CDR3 loop spans 14 amino acids. Between the trimmed V and J ends, which lost 6 bases and 7 bases, there was a span of 18 bases. The DNA for the CDR3 is TGCAGTGCGGCGACCGGGAAGGTAGTTGAAAAACTGTTTTTT. It codes for CSAATGKVVEKLFF.

There are many counts of this clonotype. This chain uses TRBV11-2 with TRBJ1-1, with 9 nucleotides matching TRBD1. Unmatched junction bases numbered 3, after V lost 5 bases and J lost 8 bases. This CDR3 has 12 residues. The germline gives CDR1 SGHAT, CDR2 FQNNGV. In DNA form, the CDR3 reads TGTGCCAGCAGCCTTGGGACAGGGGAAGCTTTCTTT. This gives the protein CASSLGTGEAFF.

In this sample, this clonotype turned up many times. J is TRBJ2-7 and V is TRBV4-1, with 7 nucleotides matching TRBD2. Germline V gives CDR1 MGHRA, CDR2 YSYEKL. Trimming cost V 4 bases and J 6 bases; bases outside gene matches: 12. The length of the CDR3 is 15 residues. DNA for the CDR3: TGCGCCAGCAGCCTACTGCTATTCGGGGGGACCGAGCAGTACTTC. Protein: CASSLLLFGGTEQYF.